The rows below give T cell receptor beta chains drawn from one sample of a study of human T cells and chemical hapten exposure. TCRdb re-called the RACE reads with MiXCR, one entry per CDR3 protein. The table has 350,000 to 450,000 distinct CDR3 sequences, 4.5% to 5.5% seen once. The sequencing used whole blood, collected in connection with sensitization to the hapten diphenylcyclopropenone (DPC). The receptor source for this set is a woman between 50 and 59 years old with alopecia areata. Some clones in this sample may be carry-over from other donors' samples. The CDR3 runs from the conserved cysteine through the conserved F or W. A D gene is named only where the DNA matches it firmly. Clone size appears in some rows only: once, few, many, or a class for an expanded clone.

D gene,J gene,clone size,V gene,CDR3 DNA,CDR3 protein
TRBD2,TRBJ2-3,.,TRBV15,TGTGCCACCAGCAGAGACCGGGACTGGGGGGGAGATACGCAGTATTTT,CATSRDRDWGGDTQYF
TRBD2,TRBJ2-3,many,TRBV27,TGTGCCAGCAGTTTTACCGGACTAGCGGGAACCAGCACAGATACGCAGTATTTT,CASSFTGLAGTSTDTQYF
.,TRBJ1-2,many,TRBV28,TGTGCCAGCAGTTTTGAGGGGCGGGATGGCTACACCTTC,CASSFEGRDGYTF
.,TRBJ1-5,few,TRBV7-9,TGTGCCAGCAGCGTAGATAATCAGCCCCAGCATTTT,CASSVDNQPQHF
TRBD1,TRBJ1-2,few,TRBV5-1,TGCGCCAGCAGCCCAGGACAGGTTTTTGGTTACACCTTC,CASSPGQVFGYTF
.,TRBJ2-5,few,TRBV7-9,TGTGCCAGCAGCTTATCGGGACTCGAGGGCTTTGAGACCCAGTACTTC,CASSLSGLEGFETQYF
.,TRBJ1-6,.,TRBV5-1,TGCGCCAGCAGCTCGTCGGTTCTCGATAATTCACCCCTCCACTTT,CASSSSVLDNSPLHF
.,TRBJ1-2,.,TRBV29-1,TGCAGCGTTGAAAGGAAAGCTAACTATGGCTACACCTTC,CSVERKANYGYTF
TRBD2,TRBJ2-3,few,TRBV20-1,TGCAGTGCTTTTAGCGGGAGGGGTAGCACAGATACGCAGTATTTT,CSAFSGRGSTDTQYF
.,TRBJ1-5,.,TRBV6-6,TGTGCCAGCAGTTACACCGCTATGAGTAGCAATCAGCCCCAGCATTTT,CASSYTAMSSNQPQHF
.,TRBJ1-2,.,TRBV27,TGTGCCAGCAGTTCATGGGCCTCCTCCGATGCAGGCTACACCTTC,CASSSWASSDAGYTF
TRBD1,TRBJ1-2,many,TRBV29-1,TGCAGCGTTGAACAACAGGGGGCCCGACTAGTCTATGGCTACACCTTC,CSVEQQGARLVYGYTF
.,TRBJ2-1,few,TRBV11-2,TGTGCCAGCAGCTTATTGGGGCTATCATACAATGAGCAGTTCTTC,CASSLLGLSYNEQFF
.,TRBJ1-3,.,TRBV18,TGTGCCAGCTCACCACCGTGGCAGGGGACCATATATTTT,CASSPPWQGTIYF
.,TRBJ2-7,many,TRBV5-1,TGCGCCAGCAGCTTCCGGAACGAGCAGTACTTC,CASSFRNEQYF
TRBD1,TRBJ1-1,few,TRBV7-9,TGTGCCAGCAGCCTTCCCCGGGACAGGGTTTCTGAAGCTTTCTTT,CASSLPRDRVSEAFF
TRBD1,TRBJ2-5,many,TRBV5-1,TGCGCCAGCAGCCCTGACAGGGTGGAGACCCAGTACTTC,CASSPDRVETQYF
TRBD2,TRBJ2-1,many,TRBV10-3,TGTGCCATCAGGACTAGCGGGCCGGCCCCCTACAATGAGCAGTTCTTC,CAIRTSGPAPYNEQFF
.,TRBJ2-3,many,TRBV5-1,TGCGCCAGCAGCCTTGGATCCCAGGGGCGCACAGATACGCAGTATTTT,CASSLGSQGRTDTQYF
.,TRBJ1-1,many,TRBV15,TGTGCCACCAGCAGAGATCTCGTGGCATTTGCTGAAGCTTTCTTT,CATSRDLVAFAEAFF
.,TRBJ2-4,few,TRBV7-3,TGTGCCAGCAGCCGGTGGGAATTCAGGTCCATAGCCAAAAACATTCAGTACTTC,CASSRWEFRSIAKNIQYF
.,TRBJ2-2,.,TRBV29-1,TGCAGCGTTGAGGTCGCGAACACCGGGGAGCTGTTTTTT,CSVEVANTGELFF
TRBD1,TRBJ1-1,many,TRBV5-6,TGTGCCAGCAGCTTCCCGTGGACAGGGGGAAACACTGAAGCTTTCTTT,CASSFPWTGGNTEAFF
.,TRBJ2-5,.,TRBV25-1,TGTGCCAGCAGTGAAGACCCAGGAAGCGAGACCCAGTACTTC,CASSEDPGSETQYF
.,TRBJ1-1,.,TRBV20-1,TGCAGTGCTAGACCCTGGGCTTTCTTT,CSARPWAFF
.,TRBJ2-3,many,TRBV29-1,TGCAGCGTTGGGGAGGCCACAGATACGCAGTATTTT,CSVGEATDTQYF
TRBD2,TRBJ2-2,.,TRBV4-1,TGCGCCAGCAGCCACTCCCGGCCGGGGGGGGCCTCCGGGGAGCTGTTTTTT,CASSHSRPGGASGELFF
TRBD1,TRBJ2-7,.,TRBV28,TGTGCCAGCAGTTCTCGACAGGGGGCATCCTACGAGCAGTACTTC,CASSSRQGASYEQYF
TRBD1,TRBJ1-2,few,TRBV2,TGTGCCAGCCGTTACCAGGGGGCGGATGGCTACACCTTC,CASRYQGADGYTF
TRBD2,TRBJ2-1,.,TRBV20-1,TGCAGTGCTAGACCCGAGGCAGCGGGGGCCACCTACAATGAGCAGTTCTTC,CSARPEAAGATYNEQFF
TRBD1,TRBJ1-4,few,TRBV7-2,TGTGCCAGCAGATTCGACAGGGTCAATGAAAAACTGTTTTTT,CASRFDRVNEKLFF
.,TRBJ2-7,many,TRBV29-1,TGCAGCGTTGAATCAGGCCACTCCTACGAGCAGTACTTC,CSVESGHSYEQYF
.,TRBJ2-3,many,TRBV5-1,TGCGCCAGCAGCTTACAGGGTGTAAGCACAGATACGCAGTATTTT,CASSLQGVSTDTQYF
.,TRBJ1-1,.,TRBV20-1,TGCAGTGCTGCCGGGGTAGTCACTGAAGCTTTCTTT,CSAAGVVTEAFF
TRBD1,TRBJ1-4,many,TRBV27,TGTGCCAGCAGGATAGGGACAGGGAGTAGAAATGAAAAACTGTTTTTT,CASRIGTGSRNEKLFF
.,TRBJ2-4,few,TRBV7-8,TGTGCCAGCAGCTTAGGATTATTTGCTGGACAACGAAGAAACATTCAGTACTTC,CASSLGLFAGQRRNIQYF
TRBD2,TRBJ2-5,.,TRBV30,TGTGCCTGGGGAAGCGGGAGTGGTACCCAGTACTTC,CAWGSGSGTQYF
.,TRBJ2-1,.,TRBV7-9,TGTGCCAGCAGCCCCCTAGGGGCAGGGATATACAATGAGCAGTTCTTC,CASSPLGAGIYNEQFF
.,TRBJ2-3,many,TRBV4-2,TGTGCCAGCAGCCAAAGGCCCACTAGCACAGATACGCAGTATTTT,CASSQRPTSTDTQYF
.,TRBJ1-5,many,TRBV7-2,TGTGCCAGCAGCTCTTCCGGGGGCAATCAGCCCCAGCATTTT,CASSSSGGNQPQHF
.,TRBJ1-2,many,TRBV6-1,TGTGCCAGCATCGGGACGGTTTATGGCTACACCTTC,CASIGTVYGYTF
.,TRBJ2-7,.,TRBV29-1,TGCAGCGTTGGCGAGGGGCGGTCCTACGAGCAGTACTTC,CSVGEGRSYEQYF
TRBD1,TRBJ1-4,many,TRBV7-7,TGTGCCAGCAGTCTCGACAGGGGGCCTAATGAAAAACTGTTTTTT,CASSLDRGPNEKLFF
.,TRBJ2-7,many,TRBV12-3/TRBV12-4,TGTGCCAGCACCGGGGACGGGCTCGGAAACGAGCAGTACTTC,CASTGDGLGNEQYF
.,TRBJ1-1,many,TRBV3-1,TGTGCCAGCAGCCAAGATTGGAGCACTGAAGCTTTCTTT,CASSQDWSTEAFF
.,TRBJ1-1,many,TRBV29-1,TGCAGCGTTGACGTCAGTAACACTGAAGCTTTCTTT,CSVDVSNTEAFF
.,TRBJ1-5,many,TRBV19,TGTGCCAGTAGTCGCGTTGTAAATCAGCCCCAGCATTTT,CASSRVVNQPQHF
TRBD1,TRBJ1-6,.,TRBV15,TGTGCCACCAGGGAACAGGGGAAGAGGAATAATTCACCCCTCCACTTT,CATREQGKRNNSPLHF
.,TRBJ1-2,few,TRBV3-1,TGTGCCAGCAGCCAAGGAGGGGCCACTAACTATGGCTACACCTTC,CASSQGGATNYGYTF
.,TRBJ1-5,many,TRBV6-1,TGTGCCAGCAGTTTCGGTCCGGATCAGCCCCAGCATTTT,CASSFGPDQPQHF